This T cell receptor beta chain was identified during a study of metastatic and nonmetastatic thyroid tumors. Study-wide context: Across peripheral blood and tumor or nodule tissue samples taken from malignant and benign thyroid patients, the repertoires were compared with one another.

Each patient came to thyroid surgery without any prior treatment (of any kind). This CDR3 comprises 16 residues. Trimming left V 2 bases short and J 5 bases short, with 17 bases between. CDR1 is SGHDT and CDR2 is YYEEEE in the germline V gene. As processed by the authors: Clinicopathological groups of papillary thyroid cancer showed CDR3 differences that were used to build a distant-metastasis classifier. TCRdb re-processed the PCR reads through MiXCR. These V and J calls derive from TCRdb rather than the authors' analysis. The profile shows about 69,000 clones, 14% of them singletons. This clone appeared many times. The antigen remains undetermined. Findings and limits, study-wide: Compared with benign nodules, malignant thyroid tumors were reported to have significantly higher TCR beta diversity in both blood and tumor.

Specimen: blood. The chain is built from TRBV5-6 and TRBJ2-1; D is perhaps TRBD2 (6 bases). The TCR sequence derives from a male donor with papillary thyroid cancer or a benign thyroid nodule (not recorded which). Some clones in this sample may be carry-over from other donors' samples. The CDR3, as DNA: TGTGCCAGCAGCTTTGTCGGGACTTGGGAAAACAATGAGCAGTTCTTC. Amino acids: CASSFVGTWENNEQFF.